This is a list of T cell receptor beta chains from one sample in a study of sequential checkpoint blockade in melanoma. Profiled with immunoSEQ multiplex PCR; TCRdb holds only in-frame clones, not every one. The sample has about 5,500 clones, around two fifths seen once. Sequencing used tumor tissue (inferred from file names), obtained from a patient given nivolumab and ipilimumab in sequence. These receptors were obtained from a human donor with melanoma. The CDR3 runs from the conserved cysteine through the conserved F or W. The D gene is left open where the match is weak. A clone size is listed for some rows: how often the clone was seen (once, few, many), or a class if it is expanded.

CDR3aa: CASSHNAGLASPVRYF
CDR3nt: TGCGCCAGCAGCCACAACGCCGGACTAGCATCCCCCGTCCGGTATTTT
abundance: .
d_gene: TRBD2
v_gene: TRBV4-1
j_gene: TRBJ2-3

CDR3aa: CASSTDYSDTDTQYF
CDR3nt: TGTGCCAGTAGTACTGACTATTCGGACACAGATACGCAGTATTTT
abundance: once
d_gene: .
v_gene: TRBV19
j_gene: TRBJ2-3

CDR3aa: CASGGTYTSTDTQYF
CDR3nt: TGTGCCTCGGGGGGAACTTATACTAGCACAGATACGCAGTATTTT
abundance: .
d_gene: TRBD2
v_gene: TRBV2
j_gene: TRBJ2-3

CDR3aa: CASYTGFGEKLFF
CDR3nt: TGTGCCAGTTATACAGGGTTTGGCGAAAAACTGTTTTTT
abundance: few
d_gene: .
v_gene: TRBV19
j_gene: TRBJ1-4

CDR3aa: CASSHTNRAYEQYF
CDR3nt: TGCGCCAGCAGCCACACTAACAGGGCCTACGAGCAGTACTTC
abundance: .
d_gene: .
v_gene: TRBV5-1
j_gene: TRBJ2-7

CDR3aa: CASSLSWGAGEKLFF
CDR3nt: TGTGCCAGCAGCTTGAGCTGGGGGGCAGGCGAAAAACTGTTTTTT
abundance: few
d_gene: .
v_gene: TRBV11-3
j_gene: TRBJ1-4

CDR3aa: CASSIGFGGVNQPQHF
CDR3nt: TGTGCCAGTAGTATAGGTTTTGGGGGGGTCAATCAGCCCCAGCATTTT
abundance: .
d_gene: .
v_gene: TRBV19
j_gene: TRBJ1-5

CDR3aa: CASSKTPRGTQYF
CDR3nt: TGTGCCAGCAGCAAGACCCCCCGAGGGACCCAGTACTTC
abundance: few
d_gene: .
v_gene: TRBV6-8
j_gene: TRBJ2-5

CDR3aa: CASSTRTSGRYQETQYF
CDR3nt: TGTGCCAGTAGTACCAGGACTAGCGGGAGGTACCAAGAGACCCAGTACTTC
abundance: .
d_gene: TRBD2
v_gene: TRBV19
j_gene: TRBJ2-5

CDR3aa: CASSQDVPAGVAKNIQYF
CDR3nt: TGCGCCAGCAGCCAAGATGTCCCAGCAGGGGTGGCCAAAAACATTCAGTACTTC
abundance: .
d_gene: .
v_gene: TRBV5-1
j_gene: TRBJ2-4

CDR3aa: CASRPRGNYGYTF
CDR3nt: TGTGCCAGCAGACCCAGGGGTAACTATGGCTACACCTTC
abundance: .
d_gene: .
v_gene: TRBV28
j_gene: TRBJ1-2

CDR3aa: CASTGGDSGYNEQFF
CDR3nt: TGTGCCAGCACCGGGGGGGATAGCGGATACAATGAGCAGTTCTTC
abundance: .
d_gene: TRBD2
v_gene: TRBV28
j_gene: TRBJ2-1

CDR3aa: CASLGGYTEAFF
CDR3nt: TGTGCCAGCTTAGGGGGCTACACTGAAGCTTTCTTT
abundance: medium-sized
d_gene: TRBD1
v_gene: TRBV12-5
j_gene: TRBJ1-1

CDR3aa: CASSLRGRNYGYTF
CDR3nt: TGTGCCAGCAGCTTAAGAGGACGGAACTATGGCTACACCTTC
abundance: .
d_gene: .
v_gene: TRBV11-3
j_gene: TRBJ1-2

CDR3aa: CASSSTGSSYNEQFF
CDR3nt: TGTGCCAGTAGTTCCACCGGGAGTTCCTACAATGAGCAGTTCTTC
abundance: once
d_gene: .
v_gene: TRBV19
j_gene: TRBJ2-1

CDR3aa: CASSWSQKYGYTF
CDR3nt: TGTGCCAGCAGTTGGTCTCAAAAGTATGGCTACACCTTC
abundance: many
d_gene: .
v_gene: TRBV6-8
j_gene: TRBJ1-2

CDR3aa: CAWSVSSPAHGQYF
CDR3nt: TGTGCCTGGAGTGTATCCTCCCCCGCCCATGGGCAGTACTTC
abundance: once
d_gene: .
v_gene: TRBV30
j_gene: TRBJ2-7

CDR3aa: CASSFLNREDYGYTF
CDR3nt: TGTGCCAGCAGCTTTCTAAACAGGGAAGACTATGGCTACACCTTC
abundance: few
d_gene: .
v_gene: TRBV11-3
j_gene: TRBJ1-2

CDR3aa: CASSQRLGRGETQYF
CDR3nt: TGTGCCAGCAGCCAACGGCTAGGGCGGGGAGAGACCCAGTACTTC
abundance: few
d_gene: .
v_gene: TRBV14
j_gene: TRBJ2-5

CDR3aa: CSASPTSTSSYEQYF
CDR3nt: TGCAGCGCTTCACCAACATCGACTAGCTCCTACGAGCAGTACTTC
abundance: .
d_gene: .
v_gene: TRBV29-1
j_gene: TRBJ2-7

CDR3aa: CASSSTGYGYTF
CDR3nt: TGTGCCAGCAGTTCGACAGGCTATGGCTACACCTTC
abundance: many
d_gene: .
v_gene: TRBV6-8
j_gene: TRBJ1-2

CDR3aa: CASSLDPGGLYNEQFF
CDR3nt: TGCGCCAGCAGCTTGGACCCAGGGGGCCTTTACAATGAGCAGTTCTTC
abundance: once
d_gene: TRBD1
v_gene: TRBV5-1
j_gene: TRBJ2-1

CDR3aa: CASRVVGRGLEQFF
CDR3nt: TGTGCCAGCAGGGTGGTCGGGAGGGGTCTTGAGCAGTTCTTC
abundance: .
d_gene: TRBD2
v_gene: TRBV14
j_gene: TRBJ2-1

CDR3aa: CASSPPLMTDTQYF
CDR3nt: TGTGCCAGCAGCCCTCCCCTGATGACAGATACGCAGTATTTT
abundance: .
d_gene: .
v_gene: TRBV11-3
j_gene: TRBJ2-3

CDR3aa: CASSDWSTDTQYF
CDR3nt: TGTGCCAGTAGTGACTGGAGCACAGATACGCAGTATTTT
abundance: .
d_gene: .
v_gene: TRBV19
j_gene: TRBJ2-3

CDR3aa: CASKTRLAEGQETQYF
CDR3nt: TGTGCCAGCAAAACCAGACTAGCGGAGGGGCAAGAGACCCAGTACTTC
abundance: .
d_gene: TRBD2
v_gene: TRBV6-7
j_gene: TRBJ2-5

CDR3aa: CASSYFRDTGELFF
CDR3nt: TGTGCCAGCAGTTACTTCAGGGACACCGGGGAGCTGTTTTTT
abundance: few
d_gene: .
v_gene: TRBV6-8
j_gene: TRBJ2-2

CDR3aa: CASSQSLGYTEAFF
CDR3nt: TGTGCCAGCAGCCAAAGTTTGGGGTACACTGAAGCTTTCTTT
abundance: .
d_gene: .
v_gene: TRBV16
j_gene: TRBJ1-1

CDR3aa: CAWSVHREREGFF
CDR3nt: TGTGCCTGGAGTGTACACCGCGAGAGGGAGGGGTTCTTC
abundance: .
d_gene: TRBD2
v_gene: TRBV30
j_gene: TRBJ2-1

CDR3aa: CASSVAPNTEAFF
CDR3nt: TGTGCCAGCAGCGTAGCCCCAAACACTGAAGCTTTCTTT
abundance: .
d_gene: .
v_gene: TRBV9
j_gene: TRBJ1-1

CDR3aa: CSVDRGSTEAFF
CDR3nt: TGCAGCGTAGACAGGGGAAGCACTGAAGCTTTCTTT
abundance: few
d_gene: TRBD1
v_gene: TRBV29-1
j_gene: TRBJ1-1

CDR3aa: CAISEAVSRSYEQYF
CDR3nt: TGTGCCATCAGTGAGGCTGTCAGTCGTTCCTACGAGCAGTACTTC
abundance: .
d_gene: .
v_gene: TRBV10-3
j_gene: TRBJ2-7

CDR3aa: CASSSASGTKTQYF
CDR3nt: TGTGCCAGCAGCAGTGCTAGCGGGACCAAGACCCAGTACTTC
abundance: .
d_gene: TRBD2
v_gene: TRBV11-3
j_gene: TRBJ2-5

CDR3aa: CASSLRPSGGTGELFF
CDR3nt: TGTGCCAGCAGTTTACGGCCTTCGGGGGGAACCGGGGAGCTGTTTTTT
abundance: .
d_gene: TRBD2
v_gene: TRBV28
j_gene: TRBJ2-2

CDR3aa: CAWGGIPSEKLFF
CDR3nt: TGTGCCTGGGGGGGAATACCCTCTGAAAAACTGTTTTTT
abundance: few
d_gene: .
v_gene: TRBV30
j_gene: TRBJ1-4

CDR3aa: CASSQLDGDQPYEQYF
CDR3nt: TGTGCCAGCAGCCAACTTGATGGGGACCAGCCCTACGAGCAGTACTTC
abundance: .
d_gene: .
v_gene: TRBV7-7
j_gene: TRBJ2-7

CDR3aa: CASSPILADPQFF
CDR3nt: TGTGCCAGCTCACCTATTCTAGCGGATCCGCAGTTCTTC
abundance: few
d_gene: TRBD2
v_gene: TRBV18
j_gene: TRBJ2-1

CDR3aa: CATSRVGTPKQPQHF
CDR3nt: TGTGCCACCAGCAGAGTAGGGACCCCAAAACAGCCCCAGCATTTT
abundance: few
d_gene: .
v_gene: TRBV15
j_gene: TRBJ1-5

CDR3aa: CASSLSDSGNTIYF
CDR3nt: TGCGCCAGCAGCTTGTCGGACTCTGGAAACACCATATATTTT
abundance: .
d_gene: .
v_gene: TRBV5-1
j_gene: TRBJ1-3

CDR3aa: CASSQDGAGRETQYF
CDR3nt: TGTGCCAGCAGCCAAGATGGGGCAGGGAGGGAGACCCAGTACTTC
abundance: .
d_gene: .
v_gene: TRBV14
j_gene: TRBJ2-5

CDR3aa: CAWEGQMNTEAFF
CDR3nt: TGTGCCTGGGAGGGACAGATGAACACTGAAGCTTTCTTT
abundance: .
d_gene: TRBD1
v_gene: TRBV30
j_gene: TRBJ1-1

CDR3aa: CASSIVASLKAFF
CDR3nt: TGTGCCAGTAGTATAGTGGCCAGTCTGAAAGCTTTCTTT
abundance: .
d_gene: .
v_gene: TRBV19
j_gene: TRBJ1-1